The rows below give T cell receptor beta chains drawn from one sample of a study of blood T cell repertoires in COVID-19. Generated by immunoSEQ multiplex PCR, the TCRdb table keeps only in-frame clones and is missing some. The top ten hold roughly 8% of the sample, which has 150,000 to 200,000 clones, 80% to 90% seen once. The sequenced sample consisted of peripheral blood. Source of these receptors: a man aged 60 to 69 with acute or convalescent COVID-19. The CDR3 runs from the conserved cysteine through the conserved F or W. D genes are given only for firm matches. Clone size is stated in some rows and not others, as once, few, many or a class when expanded.

clone size: -
V gene: TRBV9
J gene: TRBJ1-3
D gene: -
CDR3 protein: CASSVAQGPGNTIYF
CDR3 DNA: TGTGCCAGCAGCGTAGCACAGGGACCTGGAAACACCATATATTTT

clone size: -
V gene: TRBV7-2
J gene: TRBJ1-4
D gene: -
CDR3 protein: CASSQTASNEKLFF
CDR3 DNA: TGTGCCAGCAGCCAGACAGCTAGTAATGAAAAACTGTTTTTT

clone size: -
V gene: TRBV11-2
J gene: TRBJ2-7
D gene: TRBD2
CDR3 protein: CASSLGAGVQEQYF
CDR3 DNA: TGTGCCAGCAGCTTAGGTGCGGGAGTTCAGGAGCAGTACTTC

clone size: -
V gene: TRBV5-1
J gene: TRBJ2-2
D gene: -
CDR3 protein: CASSPPGVGELFF
CDR3 DNA: TGCGCCAGCAGCCCCCCAGGGGTCGGGGAGCTGTTTTTT

clone size: -
V gene: TRBV24-1
J gene: TRBJ2-1
D gene: TRBD1
CDR3 protein: CATSDLVTGGNNEQFF
CDR3 DNA: TGTGCCACCAGTGATTTAGTCACAGGGGGGAACAATGAGCAGTTCTTC

clone size: -
V gene: TRBV30
J gene: TRBJ1-4
D gene: -
CDR3 protein: CAWNREAQLINEKLFF
CDR3 DNA: TGTGCCTGGAACAGGGAAGCCCAACTAATTAATGAAAAACTGTTTTTT

clone size: -
V gene: TRBV11-3
J gene: TRBJ2-3
D gene: -
CDR3 protein: CASSLEEDTQYF
CDR3 DNA: TGTGCCAGCAGCTTAGAGGAGGATACGCAGTATTTT

clone size: -
V gene: TRBV5-1
J gene: TRBJ2-1
D gene: TRBD2
CDR3 protein: CASSLDGLAYGNEQFF
CDR3 DNA: TGCGCCAGCAGCTTGGATGGACTAGCGTATGGAAATGAGCAGTTCTTC

clone size: -
V gene: TRBV28
J gene: TRBJ1-1
D gene: TRBD1
CDR3 protein: CASRETGALKTEAFF
CDR3 DNA: TGTGCCAGCAGGGAAACAGGGGCGCTAAAGACTGAAGCTTTCTTT

clone size: -
V gene: TRBV6-6
J gene: TRBJ2-3
D gene: -
CDR3 protein: CASSPRRGGVTDTQYF
CDR3 DNA: TGTGCCAGCTCTCCGCGGCGCGGCGGGGTCACAGATACGCAGTATTTT

clone size: -
V gene: TRBV18
J gene: TRBJ2-1
D gene: TRBD1
CDR3 protein: CASSPLGQIINEQFF
CDR3 DNA: TGTGCCAGCTCACCATTGGGACAGATTATCAATGAGCAGTTCTTC

clone size: -
V gene: TRBV5-1
J gene: TRBJ1-4
D gene: TRBD1
CDR3 protein: CASSFGQGEEKLFF
CDR3 DNA: TGCGCCAGCAGCTTCGGACAGGGTGAGGAAAAACTGTTTTTT

clone size: -
V gene: TRBV29-1
J gene: TRBJ2-7
D gene: TRBD1
CDR3 protein: CSVETSTGGDEQYF
CDR3 DNA: TGCAGCGTTGAAACTTCGACAGGGGGCGACGAGCAGTACTTC

clone size: few
V gene: TRBV5-5
J gene: TRBJ2-2
D gene: -
CDR3 protein: CASSLVGSTGELFF
CDR3 DNA: TGTGCCAGCAGCTTGGTCGGGAGCACCGGGGAGCTGTTTTTT

clone size: -
V gene: TRBV19
J gene: TRBJ2-2
D gene: TRBD2
CDR3 protein: CASSRPAGGPGELFF
CDR3 DNA: TGTGCCAGTAGTAGGCCAGCGGGAGGGCCCGGGGAGCTGTTTTTT

clone size: -
V gene: TRBV2
J gene: TRBJ2-1
D gene: TRBD2
CDR3 protein: CASSERSGRAFF
CDR3 DNA: TGTGCCAGCAGTGAAAGGAGTGGGAGGGCCTTCTTC

clone size: -
V gene: TRBV28
J gene: TRBJ1-1
D gene: -
CDR3 protein: CASNSVNTEAFF
CDR3 DNA: TGTGCCAGCAACTCTGTGAACACTGAAGCTTTCTTT

clone size: -
V gene: TRBV7-2
J gene: TRBJ2-7
D gene: TRBD2
CDR3 protein: CASNWGGSSYEQYF
CDR3 DNA: TGTGCCAGCAACTGGGGCGGGAGCTCCTACGAGCAGTACTTC

clone size: -
V gene: TRBV9
J gene: TRBJ2-1
D gene: TRBD1
CDR3 protein: CASSQRGDSSYNEQFF
CDR3 DNA: TGTGCCAGCAGCCAGAGAGGGGACAGCTCCTACAATGAGCAGTTCTTC

clone size: -
V gene: TRBV6-5
J gene: TRBJ2-6
D gene: -
CDR3 protein: CASRQGSGGANVLTF
CDR3 DNA: TGTGCCAGCAGACAGGGTTCGGGTGGGGCCAACGTCCTGACTTTC

clone size: -
V gene: TRBV5-1
J gene: TRBJ2-3
D gene: TRBD2
CDR3 protein: CASSLSGRADTQYF
CDR3 DNA: TGCGCCAGCAGCTTAAGCGGGAGAGCAGATACGCAGTATTTT

clone size: -
V gene: TRBV2
J gene: TRBJ1-1
D gene: -
CDR3 protein: CASSGQVNTEAFF
CDR3 DNA: TGTGCCAGCAGTGGTCAGGTGAACACTGAAGCTTTCTTT

clone size: few
V gene: TRBV5-5
J gene: TRBJ1-1
D gene: -
CDR3 protein: CASSLASPPHSAFF
CDR3 DNA: TGTGCCAGCAGCTTGGCCTCGCCGCCCCATAGCGCTTTCTTT

clone size: many
V gene: TRBV4-1
J gene: TRBJ2-4
D gene: TRBD2
CDR3 protein: CASSQVPSGRDIQYF
CDR3 DNA: TGCGCCAGCAGCCAAGTACCTAGCGGGAGAGACATTCAGTACTTC

clone size: medium-sized
V gene: TRBV4-1
J gene: TRBJ2-7
D gene: TRBD1
CDR3 protein: CASSQGQGEGYEQYF
CDR3 DNA: TGCGCCAGCAGCCAAGGACAGGGGGAAGGCTACGAGCAGTACTTC

clone size: -
V gene: TRBV18
J gene: TRBJ1-3
D gene: -
CDR3 protein: CASSPPDSNSGNTIYF
CDR3 DNA: TGTGCCAGCTCACCACCGGACAGTAACTCTGGAAACACCATATATTTT

clone size: -
V gene: TRBV27
J gene: TRBJ2-2
D gene: -
CDR3 protein: CASSLFSQTNTGELFF
CDR3 DNA: TGTGCCAGCAGTTTATTCTCACAAACGAACACCGGGGAGCTGTTTTTT

clone size: -
V gene: TRBV6-5
J gene: TRBJ1-2
D gene: TRBD1
CDR3 protein: CASRLQGAKGYTF
CDR3 DNA: TGTGCCAGTAGACTACAGGGGGCCAAGGGCTACACCTTC

clone size: once
V gene: TRBV28
J gene: TRBJ2-3
D gene: -
CDR3 protein: CASSGGTDTQYF
CDR3 DNA: TGTGCCAGCAGCGGCGGGACAGATACGCAGTATTTT

clone size: -
V gene: TRBV28
J gene: TRBJ2-1
D gene: TRBD2
CDR3 protein: CASSLGLAGGPSNEQFF
CDR3 DNA: TGTGCCAGCAGTTTAGGGCTAGCGGGAGGCCCTTCCAATGAGCAGTTCTTC

clone size: -
V gene: TRBV18
J gene: TRBJ2-2
D gene: -
CDR3 protein: CASSRANGILSNTGELFF
CDR3 DNA: TGTGCCAGCTCACGCGCAAACGGGATCTTATCGAACACCGGGGAGCTGTTTTTT

clone size: -
V gene: TRBV7-3
J gene: TRBJ2-5
D gene: -
CDR3 protein: CASSLLALETQYF
CDR3 DNA: TGTGCCAGCAGCCTTCTAGCTCTGGAGACCCAGTACTTC

clone size: -
V gene: TRBV7-9
J gene: TRBJ1-1
D gene: TRBD1
CDR3 protein: CASRWYRGVNTEAFF
CDR3 DNA: TGTGCCAGCCGATGGTACAGGGGCGTGAACACTGAAGCTTTCTTT

clone size: -
V gene: TRBV28
J gene: TRBJ2-2
D gene: TRBD2
CDR3 protein: CASRPGTSGYPGELFF
CDR3 DNA: TGTGCCAGCAGACCCGGGACTAGCGGGTATCCCGGGGAGCTGTTTTTT

clone size: -
V gene: TRBV5-4
J gene: TRBJ2-3
D gene: -
CDR3 protein: CASSPPRTDTQYF
CDR3 DNA: TGTGCCAGCAGCCCCCCCCGGACAGATACGCAGTATTTT

clone size: -
V gene: TRBV6-4
J gene: TRBJ2-3
D gene: -
CDR3 protein: CASSDAAADTQYF
CDR3 DNA: TGTGCCAGCAGTGACGCCGCGGCAGATACGCAGTATTTT

clone size: -
V gene: TRBV7-2
J gene: TRBJ2-5
D gene: TRBD2
CDR3 protein: CASSLVRRRGGETQYF
CDR3 DNA: TGTGCCAGCAGCTTAGTACGTCGGCGGGGAGGGGAGACCCAGTACTTC

clone size: -
V gene: TRBV28
J gene: TRBJ2-3
D gene: TRBD2
CDR3 protein: CASSTGGLAGDTQYF
CDR3 DNA: TGTGCCAGCAGCACGGGGGGACTAGCAGGAGATACGCAGTATTTT

clone size: once
V gene: TRBV28
J gene: TRBJ2-2
D gene: -
CDR3 protein: CASSGRTGAGYTGELFF
CDR3 DNA: TGTGCCAGCAGCGGGAGAACTGGGGCAGGGTACACCGGGGAGCTGTTTTTT

clone size: -
V gene: TRBV2
J gene: TRBJ2-3
D gene: -
CDR3 protein: CASSQSSTDTQYF
CDR3 DNA: TGTGCCAGCAGTCAATCCAGCACAGATACGCAGTATTTT

clone size: -
V gene: TRBV20-1
J gene: TRBJ2-7
D gene: -
CDR3 protein: CSASRWQYF
CDR3 DNA: TGCAGTGCTAGCAGGTGGCAGTACTTC

clone size: few
V gene: TRBV13
J gene: TRBJ1-2
D gene: -
CDR3 protein: CASSLQVLGYTF
CDR3 DNA: TGTGCCAGCAGCTTACAGGTTCTCGGCTACACCTTC

clone size: -
V gene: TRBV14
J gene: TRBJ1-5
D gene: -
CDR3 protein: CASSSDGEAGQPQHF
CDR3 DNA: TGTGCCAGCAGCTCGGACGGGGAGGCCGGTCAGCCCCAGCATTTT

clone size: -
V gene: TRBV5-4
J gene: TRBJ1-1
D gene: TRBD1
CDR3 protein: CASSSPTGANTEAFF
CDR3 DNA: TGTGCCAGCAGCAGCCCGACAGGGGCGAACACTGAAGCTTTCTTT

clone size: -
V gene: TRBV4-2
J gene: TRBJ2-3
D gene: TRBD2
CDR3 protein: CASSQDHGRSQLDTQYF
CDR3 DNA: TGTGCCAGCAGCCAAGATCACGGGAGGTCCCAATTAGATACGCAGTATTTT

clone size: -
V gene: TRBV3-1/TRBV3-2
J gene: TRBJ1-6
D gene: -
CDR3 protein: CASSQRDSARPLHF
CDR3 DNA: TGTGCCAGCAGCCAACGGGACTCCGCTCGGCCCCTCCACTTT

clone size: -
V gene: TRBV24-1
J gene: TRBJ2-2
D gene: -
CDR3 protein: CATSDETAYYTGELFF
CDR3 DNA: TGTGCCACCAGTGATGAGACTGCCTATTACACCGGGGAGCTGTTTTTT

clone size: few
V gene: TRBV29-1
J gene: TRBJ2-7
D gene: TRBD1
CDR3 protein: CSARGPPSYEQYF
CDR3 DNA: TGCAGCGCAAGGGGGCCCCCCTCCTACGAGCAGTACTTC

clone size: -
V gene: TRBV7-9
J gene: TRBJ2-3
D gene: TRBD2
CDR3 protein: CASRQAGIPDTQYF
CDR3 DNA: TGTGCCAGCAGACAAGCGGGAATCCCAGATACGCAGTATTTT

clone size: -
V gene: TRBV28
J gene: TRBJ1-2
D gene: -
CDR3 protein: CASSLYSGLGYGYTF
CDR3 DNA: TGTGCCAGCAGTTTATATTCGGGTTTGGGCTATGGCTACACCTTC

clone size: -
V gene: TRBV18
J gene: TRBJ2-7
D gene: -
CDR3 protein: CASSPGEGEQYF
CDR3 DNA: TGTGCCAGCTCACCAGGAGAGGGCGAGCAGTACTTC

clone size: -
V gene: TRBV10-3
J gene: TRBJ1-1
D gene: -
CDR3 protein: CAIRATGGNTEAFF
CDR3 DNA: TGTGCCATCAGAGCGACCGGAGGTAACACTGAAGCTTTCTTT

clone size: -
V gene: TRBV27
J gene: TRBJ2-5
D gene: TRBD1
CDR3 protein: CASSPYRTGRLTETQYF
CDR3 DNA: TGTGCCAGCAGTCCGTATCGGACAGGGAGGTTGACGGAGACCCAGTACTTC

clone size: -
V gene: TRBV5-1
J gene: TRBJ2-3
D gene: TRBD1
CDR3 protein: CASSADRASSTDTQYF
CDR3 DNA: TGCGCCAGCAGCGCCGACAGGGCCTCTAGCACAGATACGCAGTATTTT

clone size: -
V gene: TRBV29-1
J gene: TRBJ1-2
D gene: TRBD1
CDR3 protein: CSVEKDRGNYGYTF
CDR3 DNA: TGCAGCGTTGAAAAGGACAGGGGGAACTATGGCTACACCTTC

clone size: -
V gene: TRBV2
J gene: TRBJ1-2
D gene: -
CDR3 protein: CASSEHRAGYGYTF
CDR3 DNA: TGTGCCAGCAGTGAACACAGGGCGGGCTATGGCTACACCTTC

clone size: once
V gene: TRBV5-4
J gene: TRBJ1-1
D gene: -
CDR3 protein: CASSLNTEAFF
CDR3 DNA: TGTGCCAGCAGCCTAAACACTGAAGCTTTCTTT

clone size: -
V gene: TRBV9
J gene: TRBJ2-7
D gene: -
CDR3 protein: CASSPEDAGYEQYF
CDR3 DNA: TGTGCCAGCAGCCCGGAGGACGCGGGCTACGAGCAGTACTTC

clone size: -
V gene: TRBV28
J gene: TRBJ2-1
D gene: TRBD2
CDR3 protein: CASSLIGTSAHEQFF
CDR3 DNA: TGTGCCAGCAGTTTAATCGGGACTAGCGCCCATGAGCAGTTCTTC